Shown below are 22 T cell receptor beta chains from a single sample sequenced in a study of T cell clusters in autoimmune cytopenias. TRB was amplified from about 270 ng of peripheral blood genomic DNA per sample. TRB rearrangements were amplified by touch-down multiplex PCR with mixed TRB-A/B primers. Following a re-call of the multiplex PCR reads, TCRdb has one entry per CDR3 protein and lacks DNA. Recorded for this sample: approximately 15,000 distinct CDR3 sequences. The same specimen was also included in a second study, on T cell repertoires in aging, cancer and after chemotherapy.

Material for sequencing was peripheral blood. The receptors derive from a human donor in good health.

This clonotype is identified as medium-sized (0.01 to 0.1%) from frequency. This sequence joins TRBV30 and TRBJ1-5; TCRdb indicates TRBD1, and absent DNA this call remains unverified. Germline loops: CDR1 GTSNPN, CDR2 SVGIG (reference sequence). This CDR3 contains 14 residues. CDR3 in amino acids: CAWTRGRGNQPQHF. Looking up the rest from reference TRBV30 and TRBJ1-5 gives the full variable domain: SQTIHQWPATLVQPVGSPLSLECTVEGTSNPNLYWYRQAAGRGLQLLFYSVGIGQISSEVPQNLSASRPQDRQFILSSKKLLLSDSGFYLCAWTRGRGNQPQHFGDGTRLSIL.

The gene calls are TRBV12-3 or TRBV12-4 and TRBJ1-1. The CDR3 contains 11 residues. CDR3 region: CASFFRSEAFF.

The chain employs TRBV6-5 and TRBJ2-3. CDR1 and CDR2 from the germline V gene are MNHEY and SVGAGI. The CDR3 loop spans 13 amino acids. This CDR3 reads CASRGARTDTQYF.

This chain links TRBV5-6 with TRBJ2-3; no DNA is available, so the TRBD1 call from TCRdb remains unchecked. Germline V CDR1 and CDR2: SGHDT, YYEEEE. The CDR3 has 14 residues. CDR3 sequence: CASSRRPLGDTQYF. Looking up the rest from reference TRBV5-6 and TRBJ2-3 gives the full variable domain: DAGVTQSPTHLIKTRGQQVTLRCSPKSGHDTVSWYQQALGQGPQFIFQYYEEEERQRGNFPDRFSGHQFPNYSSELNVNALLLGDSALYLCASSRRPLGDTQYFGPGTRLTVL.

The chain joins TRBV6-5 to TRBJ1-2; TCRdb's D call, TRBD1, is unchecked because there is no DNA. This CDR3 is built from 16 residues. Germline CDR1 and CDR2: MNHEY and SVGAGI. The CDR3 reads CASSYRGGAQGDGYTF.

The chain has TRBV12-3 or TRBV12-4 and TRBJ1-2; TCRdb indicates TRBD1, and absent DNA this call remains unverified. The CDR3 covers 13 residues. The CDR3: CASSLGTGFGYTF.

This chain uses TRBV6-1 with TRBJ2-7; TCRdb's D call of TRBD1 is untestable without DNA. The CDR3 length is 14 residues. CDR1 is MNHNS, CDR2 SASEGT, per germline. This CDR3 is CASSEFPGSYEQYF.

This chain links TRBV30 with TRBJ1-2; TCRdb proposes TRBD1, but this gene call is untestable without DNA. The CDR3 extends over 12 amino acids. Germline V gene sequence: CDR1 GTSNPN, CDR2 SVGIG (reference sequence). CDR3 sequence: CAWSPPHILYTF. The full variable domain, in which reference TRBV30 and TRBJ1-2 provide the parts outside the CDR3, is SQTIHQWPATLVQPVGSPLSLECTVEGTSNPNLYWYRQAAGRGLQLLFYSVGIGQISSEVPQNLSASRPQDRQFILSSKKLLLSDSGFYLCAWSPPHILYTFGSGTRLTVV.

This chain links TRBV12-3 or TRBV12-4 with TRBJ1-1; TCRdb's D gene call, TRBD1, goes unchecked for lack of DNA. The CDR3 sequence is 12 residues long. The chain's CDR3 is CASSFREGQAFF.

V is TRBV30 and J is TRBJ1-1. The CDR3 length is 14 residues. The germline gives CDR1 GTSNPN, CDR2 SVGIG (reference sequence). CDR3 amino acids: CAWSVLWQNTEAFF. Full variable domain (missing parts from reference TRBV30 and TRBJ1-1): SQTIHQWPATLVQPVGSPLSLECTVEGTSNPNLYWYRQAAGRGLQLLFYSVGIGQISSEVPQNLSASRPQDRQFILSSKKLLLSDSGFYLCAWSVLWQNTEAFFGQGTRLTVV.

The rearrangement uses TRBV28 and TRBJ2-7. The germline CDR1 and CDR2 sequences are MDHEN and SYDVKM. The CDR3 contains 12 residues. The CDR3: CASTQRAYEQYF.

The chain combines TRBV6-2 or TRBV6-3 with TRBJ2-2; without DNA, the TCRdb call of TRBD2 cannot be checked. The CDR3 loop spans 14 amino acids. Germline V gene sequence: CDR1 MNHEY, CDR2 SVGEGT. CDR3 region: CASSSGTRAGELFF.

V usage is TRBV5-6 and J usage is TRBJ2-1. Germline V gene lookup returns CDR1 SGHDT and CDR2 YYEEEE. The CDR3 length is 12 residues. The CDR3 reads CASSQHQHEQFF.

The genes are TRBV27 and TRBJ1-5; the D gene TCRdb calls, TRBD1, cannot be checked with no DNA. The CDR3 loop spans 18 amino acids. Per the germline V gene, CDR1 is MNHEY and CDR2 is SMNVEV (reference sequence). The CDR3 loop is CASSSHLTGQEGSQPQHF.

This chain's CDR3 is CASSVRNQPQHF. V usage is TRBV19 and J usage is TRBJ1-5. CDR1 is LNHDA and CDR2 is SQIVND in the germline V gene (reference sequence). CDR3 length: 12 residues.

V usage is TRBV5-6 and J usage is TRBJ2-1. The CDR3 extends over 15 amino acids. Germline CDR1 and CDR2: SGHDT and YYEEEE. The CDR3 is CASSLVQGSYNEQFF. Full variable domain (rest looked up from reference TRBV5-6 and TRBJ2-1): DAGVTQSPTHLIKTRGQQVTLRCSPKSGHDTVSWYQQALGQGPQFIFQYYEEEERQRGNFPDRFSGHQFPNYSSELNVNALLLGDSALYLCASSLVQGSYNEQFFGPGTRLTVL.

Measured by frequency, this clonotype is medium-sized. This chain joins TRBV30 and TRBJ2-5. The CDR3 spans 11 residues. Per germline, CDR1 GTSNPN and CDR2 SVGIG (reference sequence). The CDR3: CAWSQGGTQYF.

The V gene is TRBV30, the J gene TRBJ2-1; TCRdb reports TRBD2, a call that lacks DNA to check it against. This CDR3 region has 15 residues. The germline gives CDR1 GTSNPN, CDR2 SVGIG (reference sequence). The CDR3: CAWSVPSGIFNEQFF.

The V gene is TRBV19, the J gene TRBJ1-2; TCRdb gives TRBD1 as the D gene, but with no DNA this cannot be confirmed. The V gene's germline CDR1 is LNHDA and CDR2 SQIVND (reference sequence). This CDR3 contains 14 residues. This CDR3 is CASINRDRGGGYTF.

In terms of frequency, this clonotype is medium-sized. V and J are TRBV29-1 and TRBJ2-5; no DNA is available, so the TRBD1 call from TCRdb remains unchecked. CDR1 SQVTM and CDR2 ANQGSEA come from the germline V gene. The CDR3 is 14 amino acids. The CDR3 protein is CSVAYRVKEETQYF.

This rearrangement joins TRBV30 to TRBJ2-7. In germline, CDR1 is GTSNPN, CDR2 SVGIG (reference sequence). The CDR3 is made up of 13 amino acids. CDR3 amino acids: CAWSVRWGSEQYF.

The chain recombines TRBV27 with TRBJ1-2; TCRdb's D call, TRBD1, is unchecked because there is no DNA. Germline CDR1 MNHEY, CDR2 SMNVEV (reference sequence). The CDR3 is 13 amino acids. The chain's CDR3 is CASSLNRGWGYTF.